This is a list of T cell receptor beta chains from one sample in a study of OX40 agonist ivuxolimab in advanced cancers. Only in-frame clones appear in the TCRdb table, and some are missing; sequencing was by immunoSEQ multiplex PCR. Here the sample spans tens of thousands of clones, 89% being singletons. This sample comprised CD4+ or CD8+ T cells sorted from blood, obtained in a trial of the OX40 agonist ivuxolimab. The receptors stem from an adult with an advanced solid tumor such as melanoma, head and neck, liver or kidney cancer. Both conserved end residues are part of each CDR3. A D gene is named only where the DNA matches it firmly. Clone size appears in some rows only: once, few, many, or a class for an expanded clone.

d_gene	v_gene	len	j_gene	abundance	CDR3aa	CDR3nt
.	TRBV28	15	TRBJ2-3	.	CASSYPGRGTDTQYF	TGTGCCAGCAGTTATCCGGGTCGGGGCACAGATACGCAGTATTTT
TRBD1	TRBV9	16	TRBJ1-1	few	CASSLSPRDREEVAFF	TGTGCCAGCAGCCTATCCCCCCGGGACAGGGAGGAGGTAGCTTTCTTT
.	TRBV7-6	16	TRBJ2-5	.	CASSSPALDSEETQYF	TGTGCCAGCAGTTCCCCTGCCCTGGACAGTGAAGAGACCCAGTACTTC
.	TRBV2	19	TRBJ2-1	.	CASSESGLIHLGVYNEQFF	TGTGCCAGCAGTGAATCAGGACTCATTCACTTGGGGGTTTACAATGAGCAGTTCTTC
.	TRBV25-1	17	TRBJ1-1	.	CASSEYSGVGGNTEAFF	TGTGCCAGCAGTGAATATAGCGGCGTGGGTGGAAACACTGAAGCTTTCTTT
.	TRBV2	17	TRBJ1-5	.	CASRLLRDPQGTQPQHF	TGTGCCAGTCGTCTACTCCGGGATCCTCAGGGCACACAGCCCCAGCATTTT
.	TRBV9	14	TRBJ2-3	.	CASSVGMGKDTQYF	TGTGCCAGCAGCGTAGGGATGGGAAAAGATACGCAGTATTTT
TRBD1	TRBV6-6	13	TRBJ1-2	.	CASSLLTDRDRFF	TGTGCCAGCAGCTTACTAACAGATCGGGACAGATTCTTC
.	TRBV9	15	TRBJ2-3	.	CASRGADSSTDTQYF	TGTGCCAGCAGAGGCGCGGATAGTAGCACAGATACGCAGTATTTT
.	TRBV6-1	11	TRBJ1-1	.	CASILTVEAFF	TGTGCCAGCATCTTGACGGTTGAAGCTTTCTTT
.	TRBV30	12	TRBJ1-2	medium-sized	CAWNTDSYGYTF	TGTGCCTGGAACACAGATTCCTATGGCTACACCTTC
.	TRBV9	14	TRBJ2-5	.	CASSSSEFQETQYF	TGTGCCAGCAGCTCGTCGGAGTTCCAAGAGACCCAGTACTTC
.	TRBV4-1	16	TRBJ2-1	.	CASSHGGSDRSNEQFF	TGCGCCAGCAGCCATGGGGGCTCTGACAGGAGCAATGAGCAGTTCTTC
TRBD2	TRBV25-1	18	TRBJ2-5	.	CASSETGLAGGYQETQYF	TGTGCCAGCAGTGAAACCGGACTAGCGGGAGGGTACCAAGAGACCCAGTACTTC
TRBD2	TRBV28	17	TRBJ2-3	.	CASSPGTSGSSTDTQYF	TGTGCCAGCAGTCCCGGGACTAGCGGGAGTAGCACAGATACGCAGTATTTT
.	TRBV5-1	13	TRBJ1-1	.	CASSLGLNTEAFF	TGCGCCAGCAGCTTGGGGCTGAACACTGAAGCTTTCTTT
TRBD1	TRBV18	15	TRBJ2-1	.	CASSPGQGGPYEQFF	TGTGCCAGCTCACCCGGACAGGGGGGACCTTACGAGCAGTTCTTC
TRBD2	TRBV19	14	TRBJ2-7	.	CASSITSGAYEQYF	TGTGCCAGTAGTATAACTAGCGGAGCCTACGAGCAGTACTTC
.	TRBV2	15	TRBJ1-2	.	CASSDVQGSDYGYTF	TGTGCCAGCAGTGATGTGCAGGGGTCCGACTATGGCTACACCTTC
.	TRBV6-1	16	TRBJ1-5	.	CASSEGAPVEGQPQHF	TGTGCCAGCAGTGAAGGGGCCCCTGTGGAGGGCCAGCCCCAGCATTTT
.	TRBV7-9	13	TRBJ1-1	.	CASSLGMNTEAFF	TGTGCCAGCAGCTTAGGGATGAACACTGAAGCTTTCTTT
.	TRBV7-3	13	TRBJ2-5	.	CASSLKSQETQYF	TGTGCCAGCAGCTTAAAGTCCCAAGAGACCCAGTACTTC
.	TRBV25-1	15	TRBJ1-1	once	CASSDLRGRNTEAFF	TGTGCCAGCAGTGACCTACGGGGGAGGAACACTGAAGCTTTCTTT
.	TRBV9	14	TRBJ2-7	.	CASSVGTNQREQYF	TGTGCCAGCAGCGTAGGCACAAATCAAAGGGAGCAGTACTTC
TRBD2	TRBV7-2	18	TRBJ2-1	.	CASSTRAVLAGWTDEQFF	TGTGCCAGCAGCACAAGGGCCGTCCTAGCGGGATGGACCGATGAGCAGTTCTTC
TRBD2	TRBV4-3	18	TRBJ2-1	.	CASSQVGLLAGFFEEQFF	TGCGCCAGCAGCCAAGTCGGCCTTCTAGCGGGATTCTTCGAAGAGCAGTTCTTC
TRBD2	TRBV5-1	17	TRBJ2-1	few	CASSPEASGSSYNEQFF	TGCGCCAGCAGCCCGGAGGCTAGCGGTAGTTCCTACAATGAGCAGTTCTTC
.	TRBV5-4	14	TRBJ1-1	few	CASCLELRSTEAFF	TGTGCCAGCTGCCTGGAGCTCCGGAGCACTGAAGCTTTCTTT
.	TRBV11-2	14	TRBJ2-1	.	CASSSLDGYNEQFF	TGTGCCAGCAGCTCACTGGACGGGTATAATGAGCAGTTCTTC
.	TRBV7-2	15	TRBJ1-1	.	CASSLPGRMNTEAFF	TGTGCCAGCAGCTTACCCGGACGGATGAACACTGAAGCTTTCTTT
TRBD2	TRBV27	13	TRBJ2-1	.	CASSPGLAVEQFF	TGTGCCAGCAGCCCCGGACTAGCGGTTGAGCAGTTCTTC
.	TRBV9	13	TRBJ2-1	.	CASSVGGSNEQFF	TGTGCCAGCAGCGTAGGGGGTAGCAATGAACAGTTCTTC
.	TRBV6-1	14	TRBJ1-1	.	CASNTLQLNTEAFF	TGTGCCAGCAATACCCTACAGCTGAACACTGAAGCTTTCTTT
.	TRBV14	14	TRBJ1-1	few	CASSQERGVTEAFF	TGTGCCAGCAGCCAAGAGAGGGGCGTGACTGAAGCTTTCTTT
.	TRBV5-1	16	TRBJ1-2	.	CASSGTGPSGFYGYTF	TGCGCCAGCAGCGGAACGGGACCTTCGGGGTTCTATGGCTACACCTTC
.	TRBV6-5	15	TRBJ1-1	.	CASIALGGWGTEAFF	TGTGCCAGCATCGCGCTGGGGGGCTGGGGCACTGAAGCTTTCTTT
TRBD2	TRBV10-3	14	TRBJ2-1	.	CAIPSGRASDEQFF	TGTGCCATCCCCAGCGGGAGGGCCTCCGATGAGCAGTTCTTC
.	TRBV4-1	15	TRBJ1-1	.	CASSQGPGGNTEAFF	TGCGCCAGCAGCCAGGGACCGGGTGGGAACACTGAAGCTTTCTTT
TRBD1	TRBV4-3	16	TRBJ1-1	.	CASSLDRTGRNTEAFF	TGCGCCAGCAGCCTGGACCGGACAGGACGGAACACTGAAGCTTTCTTT
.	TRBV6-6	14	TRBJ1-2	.	CASSYGPDIRGYTF	TGTGCCAGCAGTTATGGGCCAGACATACGGGGCTACACCTTC